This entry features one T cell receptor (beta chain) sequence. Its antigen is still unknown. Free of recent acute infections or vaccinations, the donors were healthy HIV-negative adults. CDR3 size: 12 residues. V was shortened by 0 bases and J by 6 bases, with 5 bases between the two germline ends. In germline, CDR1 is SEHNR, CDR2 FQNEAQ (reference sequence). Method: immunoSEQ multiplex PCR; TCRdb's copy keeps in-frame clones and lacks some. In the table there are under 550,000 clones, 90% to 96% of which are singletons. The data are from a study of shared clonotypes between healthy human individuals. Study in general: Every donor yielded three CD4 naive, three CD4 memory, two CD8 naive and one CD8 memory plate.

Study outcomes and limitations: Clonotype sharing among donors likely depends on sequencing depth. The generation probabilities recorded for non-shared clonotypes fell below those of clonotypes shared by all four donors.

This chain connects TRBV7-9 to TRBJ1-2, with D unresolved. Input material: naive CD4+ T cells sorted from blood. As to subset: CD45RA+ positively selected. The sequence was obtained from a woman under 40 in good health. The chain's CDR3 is CASSLADHGYTF. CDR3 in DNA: TGTGCCAGCAGCTTAGCGGACCATGGCTACACCTTC.